Presented here are 22 T cell receptor beta chains from one specimen sequenced in a study of T cells in Graves' hyperthyroidism and ophthalmopathy (dated by TCRdb to about 2019). Receptors were amplified or captured by multiplex PCR. Data came from an Illumina HiSeq 2000. Amplification of TCR beta CDR3 regions was carried out from RNA transcripts. The TCR CDR3 was subjected to a first round of RT-PCR using the HTBI primer set and the Qiagen OneStep RT-PCR kit. TCRdb reran the public reads through fastp at Q25 and MiXCR, keeping productive beta chains. Duplicate CDR3 protein sequences are folded into a single record with the most common DNA and genes. This sample comprises 280,000 or so distinct CDR3 sequences, nearly 15% of them detected only once. The ten largest clones represent around 30% of the sample. Input material: blood. The source is a woman aged 50 to 60 with Graves' hyperthyroidism that later progressed to Graves' ophthalmopathy.

At least ten counts were recorded for this clonotype. CDR3 residues: CASSRGGGSTDTQYF. CDR3 coding DNA: TGTGCCAGCAGCCGGGGGGGCGGTAGCACAGATACGCAGTATTTT. V usage is TRBV7-3 and J usage is TRBJ2-3, with 8 bases identical to TRBD2. The V gene end was trimmed by 5 bases and the J gene end by 0 bases; junction bases not matched to a gene: 4. CDR1 is SGHTA and CDR2 is FQGTGA in the germline V gene. The CDR3 sequence is 15 residues long.

The chain has TRBV20-1 and TRBJ2-1; D may be TRBD2 (6 bases). V lost 6 bases to trimming and J lost 0 bases, with 12 bases between them. This CDR3 comprises 14 residues. Germline V gene lookup returns CDR1 DFQATT and CDR2 SNEGSKA (reference sequence). Here the CDR3 reads CSALGGYSYNEQFF. DNA of the CDR3: TGCAGTGCGCTAGGAGGGTACTCCTACAATGAGCAGTTCTTC.

This clonotype was counted a few times. The rearrangement joins TRBV20-1 to TRBJ1-4; possibly TRBD1 for D (5 bases). The V and J ends lost 0 bases and 4 bases respectively, with 15 bases between them. CDR1 DFQATT and CDR2 SNEGSKA come from the germline V gene (reference sequence). The CDR3 length is 16 residues. CDR3 amino acids: CSARDERLQGNEKLFF. The CDR3 DNA sequence: TGCAGTGCTAGAGATGAAAGGCTCCAGGGTAATGAAAAACTGTTTTTT.

This clonotype was seen many times. The chain links TRBV12-3 or TRBV12-4 to TRBJ1-1; D remains ambiguous. The CDR3 length is 15 residues. Trimming removed 5 bases at V and 3 bases at J, with 16 bases between. The CDR3 DNA reads as TGTGCCAGCAGTCGGACCCGGGGAGGGTACACTGAAGCTTTCTTT. Residues: CASSRTRGGYTEAFF.

The chain combines TRBV11-1 with TRBJ2-1; 10 bases match TRBD1. Germline-derived CDR1 and CDR2 are SGHAT and FQDESV (reference sequence). The length of the CDR3 is 15 residues. The junction had 7 bases not matched to a gene; V was cut back by 5 bases and J by 6 bases. The CDR3 loop is CASSQGQGGANEQFF. CDR3 sequence (DNA): TGTGCCAGCAGCCAAGGACAGGGGGGGGCCAATGAGCAGTTCTTC. Drawing the rest from reference TRBV11-1 and TRBJ2-1, the complete variable domain is EAEVAQSPRYKITEKSQAVAFWCDPISGHATLYWYRQILGQGPELLVQFQDESVVDDSQLPKDRFSAERLKGVDSTLKIQPAELGDSAMYLCASSQGQGGANEQFFGPGTRLTVL.

The sample holds many counts of this clonotype. The V and J genes are TRBV18 and TRBJ2-5; D is undetermined. Germline V gives CDR1 KGHSH, CDR2 LQKENI. This CDR3 spans 14 amino acids. Trimming stripped 0 bases from V and 2 bases from J, with 7 bases between. CDR3 sequence reads: CASSPPSQQETQYF. CDR3 sequence (DNA): TGTGCCAGCTCACCACCGAGTCAGCAAGAGACCCAGTACTTC.

This clonotype has at least ten counts. This rearrangement joins TRBV11-2 to TRBJ1-1; D is unclear. This CDR3 region has 13 residues. Trimming shortened V by 0 bases and J by 3 bases, and 5 bases separated the two germline ends. The V gene's germline CDR1 is SGHAT and CDR2 FQNNGV. In DNA form, the CDR3 reads TGTGCCAGCAGCTTAGATCTAGACACTGAAGCTTTCTTT. Protein sequence: CASSLDLDTEAFF.

This clonotype was seen repeatedly, ten times or more. The V and J genes are TRBV13 and TRBJ1-1; TRBD1 matches at 7 bases. Germline CDR1 PRHDT, CDR2 FYEKMQ (reference sequence). This CDR3 contains 13 residues. The V segment lost 5 bases and the J segment 8 bases; nucleotides outside the gene matches: 8. The CDR3 DNA reads TGTGCCAGCAGCCCGACCCCGACAGGGGAAGCTTTCTTT. Its translation: CASSPTPTGEAFF.

At least ten counts were recorded for this clonotype. This chain joins TRBV6-4 and TRBJ1-1; 7 bases map to TRBD1. Germline assignment: CDR1 MRHNA and CDR2 SNTAGT. The CDR3 has 14 residues. J was trimmed by 6 bases and V by 4 bases; bases with no gene match: 8. CDR3 bases: TGTGCCAGCAGTGTCCAATTGGGACAGCCTGAAGCTTTCTTT. It is translated as CASSVQLGQPEAFF.

This clonotype was observed at least ten times. The CDR3 loop is CASSPGGERVSYEQYF. The CDR3 DNA follows: TGTGCCAGCAGCCCCGGGGGGGAGCGGGTCTCCTACGAGCAGTACTTC. The genes are TRBV7-9 and TRBJ2-7; 8 positions match TRBD2. Trimming cost V 5 bases and J 0 bases; bases outside gene matches: 9. The germline CDR1 and CDR2 sequences are SEHNR and FQNEAQ (reference sequence). This CDR3 has 16 residues. Full variable domain (remainder filled in from reference TRBV7-9 and TRBJ2-7): DTGVSQNPRHKITKRGQNVTFRCDPISEHNRLYWYRQTLGQGPEFLTYFQNEAQLEKSRLLSDRFSAERPKGSFSTLEIQRTEQGDSAMYLCASSPGGERVSYEQYFGPGTRLTVT.

Many counts were recorded for this clonotype. The chain combines TRBV6-1 with TRBJ1-1, with D uncertain. V gave up 5 bases and J gave up 11 bases, with 24 bases separating them. Looked up from germline, CDR1 is MNHNS and CDR2 is SASEGT. The CDR3 loop spans 15 amino acids. The DNA of the CDR3 is TGTGCCAGCAGTTTATCTCTTCTTCTGGGTAGCGGGGCTTTCTTT. Protein sequence: CASSLSLLLGSGAFF.

This clonotype showed up just a few times. V and J are TRBV19 and TRBJ1-1; the match to TRBD1 covers 8 bases. CDR3 length: 16 residues. The V gene end was trimmed by 3 bases and the J gene end by 1 base; junction bases not matched to a gene: 7. The germline V gene encodes CDR1 LNHDA and CDR2 SQIVND (reference sequence). As DNA, the CDR3 is TGTGCCAGTAGTATCCTGGGGGACAGGACGAACACTGAAGCTTTCTTT. It is translated as CASSILGDRTNTEAFF.

This clonotype was seen repeatedly, ten times or more. The chain uses TRBV5-1 and TRBJ1-1; D is unclear. V dropped 3 bases and J dropped 7 bases, with 7 bases sitting between them. The CDR3 has 11 residues. Germline CDR1 is SGHRS and CDR2 is YFSETQ. CDR3 DNA: TGCGCCAGCAGCTCGGCTGATGAAGCTTTCTTT. This translates into CASSSADEAFF.

Remarks on this clonotype: Its ends do not fully match the called genes, so a read error is possible. This chain links TRBV6-2 or TRBV6-3 with TRBJ2-6; D might be TRBD1 (5 bases). Per the germline V gene, CDR1 is MNHEY and CDR2 is SVGEGT. The CDR3 extends over 17 amino acids. As DNA, the CDR3 is TGTGCCAGCACCCGCCGTGTGGGCGACTCTGGGGCCGACGTCCTGACTTTC. Translating it yields CASTRRVGDSGADVLTF.

The genes are TRBV27 and TRBJ1-4, with 11 nucleotides matching TRBD1. This CDR3 is 17 amino acids long. The V and J ends lost 3 bases and 7 bases, in that order; junction bases with no gene match: 10. Per germline, CDR1 MNHEY and CDR2 SMNVEV (reference sequence). The CDR3: CASSFSGQGARGEKLFF. The CDR3 DNA reads TGTGCCAGCAGTTTCTCCGGACAGGGGGCGCGAGGTGAAAAACTGTTTTTT.

In its sample, this clonotype was seen many times. J is TRBJ2-6 and V is TRBV20-1; TRBD2 might be the D (5 bases). The CDR3 sequence is 15 residues long. V shed 1 base and J shed 2 bases, with 9 bases lying between them. Germline CDR1 is DFQATT and CDR2 is SNEGSKA (reference sequence). The chain's CDR3 is CSARGPGTGANVLTF. CDR3 bases: TGCAGTGCTAGAGGACCGGGGACTGGGGCCAACGTCCTGACTTTC.

There are many counts of this clonotype. The genes are TRBV12-3 or TRBV12-4 and TRBJ2-2, with 7 bases lining up with TRBD1. J was trimmed by 0 bases and V by 4 bases; bases with no gene match: 2. The length of the CDR3 is 15 residues. The CDR3 sequence is CASSWTGANTGELFF. The DNA for the CDR3 is TGTGCCAGCAGTTGGACAGGTGCGAACACCGGGGAGCTGTTTTTT.

Comments on this clonotype: A much larger clone lies one base from this, so it may be a read error. The genes are TRBV27 and TRBJ1-1; 9 nucleotides match TRBD1. The germline V gene has CDR1 MNHEY and CDR2 SMNVEV (reference sequence). This CDR3 region has 13 residues. Losses at the gene ends were 8 bases for V and 3 bases for J; bases not matched to a gene: 4. In DNA form, the CDR3 reads TGTGCCAGCCGAAACAGGGGGCACACTGAAGCTTTCTTT. Protein product: CASRNRGHTEAFF.

This clonotype has a count of ten or more. The V gene is TRBV12-3 or TRBV12-4, the J gene TRBJ1-2; weak D call: TRBD1 (6 bases). With 5 bases removed from V and 8 bases from J, the gap between germline ends came to 12 bases. This CDR3 is 12 amino acids long. CDR3 in DNA: TGTGCCAGCAGTCCCCGACAGGAAGGCTACACCTTC. Translated, it gives CASSPRQEGYTF.

This clonotype was recorded many times. The chain recombines TRBV3-1 with TRBJ2-7; 8 positions match TRBD1. The germline CDR1 and CDR2 sequences are LGHDT and YNNKEL (reference sequence). V lost 1 base, J lost 3 bases, and 2 bases stayed unmatched. The CDR3 length is 14 residues. The CDR3 DNA reads TGTGCCAGCAGCCAAGCGGGACAGGACTACGAGCAGTACTTC. Protein: CASSQAGQDYEQYF.

This clonotype has a handful of counts. The chain has TRBV6-1 and TRBJ2-4; D is perhaps TRBD2 (5 bases). V shed 5 bases and J shed 4 bases, with 12 bases lying between them. This CDR3 region has 14 residues. Germline CDR1 is MNHNS and CDR2 is SASEGT. In DNA form, the CDR3 reads TGTGCCAGCAGTCCCTCGAGGGAGAAAAACATTCAGTACTTC. Translating gives CASSPSREKNIQYF.

This clonotype was seen a handful of times. The CDR3 bases are TGTGCCACCAGTGTGGACAGGGTTGGGGGCACTGAAGCTTTCTTT. This sequence encodes CATSVDRVGGTEAFF. This chain connects TRBV24-1 to TRBJ1-1; 8 bases are a match to TRBD1. The length of the CDR3 is 15 residues. CDR1 is KGHDR, CDR2 SFDVKD, per germline. The junction had 8 bases not matched to a gene; V was cut back by 5 bases and J by 4 bases.